The TCR beta chain under discussion was sequenced for a study of Graves' ophthalmopathy and Graves' hyperthyroidism. Amplification of TCR beta CDR3 regions used RNA transcripts. HTBI-primed first-round RT-PCR preceded second-round multiplex PCR. TCRdb itself ran the multiplex PCR reads through MiXCR, one entry per CDR3 protein. Altogether 200,000 to 250,000 distinct CDR3 sequences are present, roughly 21% being singletons, with the ten largest covering roughly 44%. Germline loops: CDR1 SGDLS, CDR2 YYNGEE. There are 17 residues in the CDR3. V gave up 0 bases and J gave up 4 bases, with 19 bases separating them. This clonotype appeared a few times.

This receptor was obtained from a woman aged 50 to 65 with Graves' ophthalmopathy. V and J are TRBV9 and TRBJ1-1, with D perhaps TRBD1 (5 bases). Material for sequencing was peripheral blood. The CDR3 spells CASSVGAGGAMSTEAFF. Written as DNA, the CDR3 is TGTGCCAGCAGCGTAGGCGCGGGTGGGGCCATGAGCACTGAAGCTTTCTTT.